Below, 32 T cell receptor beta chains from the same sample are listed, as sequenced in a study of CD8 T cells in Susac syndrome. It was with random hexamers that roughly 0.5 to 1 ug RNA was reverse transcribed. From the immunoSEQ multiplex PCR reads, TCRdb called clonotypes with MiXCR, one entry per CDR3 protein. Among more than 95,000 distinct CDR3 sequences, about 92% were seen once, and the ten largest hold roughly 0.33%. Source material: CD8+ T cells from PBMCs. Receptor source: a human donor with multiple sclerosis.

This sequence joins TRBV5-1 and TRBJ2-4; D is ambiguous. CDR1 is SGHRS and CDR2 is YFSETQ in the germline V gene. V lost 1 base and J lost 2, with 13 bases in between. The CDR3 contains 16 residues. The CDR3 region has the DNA TGCGCCAGCAGCTTGAGCCTGACCGCGCCCAAAAACATTCAGTACTTC. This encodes CASSLSLTAPKNIQYF.

CDR3 sequence: CASSLYGSGGVNEKLFF. The CDR3 nucleotides are TGTGCCAGCAGCTTGTACGGATCAGGGGGTGTGAATGAAAAACTGTTTTTT. The chain employs TRBV7-9 and TRBJ1-4; 7 bases fit TRBD1. Germline V gives CDR1 SEHNR, CDR2 FQNEAQ (reference sequence). The V and J ends lost 3 bases and 5 bases, in that order; junction bases with no gene match: 12. The CDR3 is made up of 17 amino acids.

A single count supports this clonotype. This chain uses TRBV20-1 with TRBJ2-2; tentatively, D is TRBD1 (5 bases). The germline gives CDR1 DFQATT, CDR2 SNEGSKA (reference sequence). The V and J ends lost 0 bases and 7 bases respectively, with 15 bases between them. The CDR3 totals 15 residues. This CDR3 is CSARDRAQGDGELFF. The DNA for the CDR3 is TGCAGTGCTAGAGATCGGGCTCAGGGCGACGGGGAGCTGTTTTTT.

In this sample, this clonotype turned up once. The CDR3 DNA reads as TGTGCCAGCACCCCTCGGCTAGGGAACCAAGAGACCCAGTACTTC. This encodes CASTPRLGNQETQYF. The chain uses TRBV12-3 or TRBV12-4 and TRBJ2-5; no clear D. This CDR3 spans 15 amino acids. Trimming stripped 7 bases from V and 0 bases from J, with 15 bases between.

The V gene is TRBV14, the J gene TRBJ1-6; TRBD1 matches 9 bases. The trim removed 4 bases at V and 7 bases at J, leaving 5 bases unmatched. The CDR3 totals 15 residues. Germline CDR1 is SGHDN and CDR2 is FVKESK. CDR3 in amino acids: CASSLQGAMNSPLHF. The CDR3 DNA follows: TGTGCCAGCAGCCTACAGGGGGCAATGAATTCACCCCTCCACTTT.

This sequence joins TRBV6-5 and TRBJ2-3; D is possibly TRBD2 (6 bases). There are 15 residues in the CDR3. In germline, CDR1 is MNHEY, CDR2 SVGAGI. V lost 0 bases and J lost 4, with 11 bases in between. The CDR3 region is CASSYSVGGSDTQYF. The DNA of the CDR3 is TGTGCCAGCAGTTACTCAGTCGGGGGTTCAGATACGCAGTATTTT.

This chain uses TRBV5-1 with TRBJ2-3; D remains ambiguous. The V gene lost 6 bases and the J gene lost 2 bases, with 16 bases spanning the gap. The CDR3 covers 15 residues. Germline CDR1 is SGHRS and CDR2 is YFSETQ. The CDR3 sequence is CASTWRRRNTDTQYF. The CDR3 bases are TGCGCCAGCACGTGGCGGAGAAGAAACACAGATACGCAGTATTTT.

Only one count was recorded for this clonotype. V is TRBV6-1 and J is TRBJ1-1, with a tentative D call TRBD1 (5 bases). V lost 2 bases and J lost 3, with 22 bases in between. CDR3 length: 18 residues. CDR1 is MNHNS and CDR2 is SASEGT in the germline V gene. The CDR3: CASSEPSWRLRGDTEAFF. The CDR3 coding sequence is TGTGCCAGCAGTGAACCCAGTTGGCGTCTACGGGGGGACACTGAAGCTTTCTTT.

DNA for the CDR3: TGTGCCAGCAGCTTAGGTGCGGGGGGGCGAGGAGAGACCCAGTACTTC. Translation gives CASSLGAGGRGETQYF. The chain carries TRBV7-8 and TRBJ2-5; 9 bases line up with TRBD2. The CDR3 sequence is 16 residues long. Germline CDR1 and CDR2: SGHVS and FQNEAQ. J lost 4 bases, V lost 1 base, and 7 bases had no gene match.

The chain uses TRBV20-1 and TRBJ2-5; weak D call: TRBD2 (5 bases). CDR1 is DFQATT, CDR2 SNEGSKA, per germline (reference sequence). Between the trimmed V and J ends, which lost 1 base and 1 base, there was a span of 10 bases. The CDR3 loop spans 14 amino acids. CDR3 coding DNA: TGCAGTGCTAGAGGTCTAGCCCTCCAAGAGACCCAGTACTTC. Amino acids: CSARGLALQETQYF.

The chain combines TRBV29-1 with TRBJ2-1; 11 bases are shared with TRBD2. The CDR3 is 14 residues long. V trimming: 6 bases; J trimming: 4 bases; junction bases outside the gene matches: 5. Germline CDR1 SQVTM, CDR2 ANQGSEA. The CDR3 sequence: CSVPSGRYYNEQFF. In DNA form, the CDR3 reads TGCAGCGTCCCTAGCGGGAGGTATTACAATGAGCAGTTCTTC.

DNA of the CDR3: TGCAGTGCTAGCCCAGGACAGGGGAGTTCACCCCTCCACTTT. It translates to CSASPGQGSSPLHF. V is TRBV20-1 and J is TRBJ1-6; TRBD1 matches 9 bases. The ends lost 3 bases at V and 9 bases at J; junction bases unmatched: 6. Per the germline V gene, CDR1 is DFQATT and CDR2 is SNEGSKA (reference sequence). The CDR3 sequence is 14 residues long.

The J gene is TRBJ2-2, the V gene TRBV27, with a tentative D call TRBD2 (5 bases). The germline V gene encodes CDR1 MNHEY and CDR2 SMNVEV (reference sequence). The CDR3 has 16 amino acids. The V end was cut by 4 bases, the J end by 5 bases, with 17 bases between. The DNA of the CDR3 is TGTGCCAGCAGTTCGAGGGCGGGCACCCAAACCGGGGAGCTGTTTTTT. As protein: CASSSRAGTQTGELFF.

This CDR3 is CASTDDGYKNIQYF. The CDR3 DNA reads TGTGCCAGCACCGACGACGGATACAAAAACATTCAGTACTTC. The V gene is TRBV12-3 or TRBV12-4, the J gene TRBJ2-4; D uncertain. V shed 7 bases and J shed 3 bases, with 13 bases lying between them. This CDR3 spans 14 amino acids.

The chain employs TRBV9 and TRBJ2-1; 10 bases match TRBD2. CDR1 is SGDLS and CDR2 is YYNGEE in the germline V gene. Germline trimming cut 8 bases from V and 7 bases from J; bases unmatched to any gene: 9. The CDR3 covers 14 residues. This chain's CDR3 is CASSSGGLGNEQFF. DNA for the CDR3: TGTGCCAGTTCTAGCGGGGGCCTTGGGAATGAGCAGTTCTTC. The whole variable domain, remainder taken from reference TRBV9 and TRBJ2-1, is DSGVTQTPKHLITATGQRVTLRCSPRSGDLSVYWYQQSLDQGLQFLIQYYNGEERAKGNILERFSAQQFPDLHSELNLSSLELGDSALYFCASSSGGLGNEQFFGPGTRLTVL.

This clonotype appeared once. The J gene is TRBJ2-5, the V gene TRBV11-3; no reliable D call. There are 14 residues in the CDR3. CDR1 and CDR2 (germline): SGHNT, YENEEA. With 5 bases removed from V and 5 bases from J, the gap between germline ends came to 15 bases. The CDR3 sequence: CASSPGSNPETQYF. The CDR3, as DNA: TGTGCCAGCAGCCCTGGGTCGAATCCGGAGACCCAGTACTTC. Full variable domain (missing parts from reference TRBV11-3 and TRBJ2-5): EAGVVQSPRYKIIEKKQPVAFWCNPISGHNTLYWYLQNLGQGPELLIRYENEEAVDDSQLPKDRFSAERLKGVDSTLKIQPAELGDSAVYLCASSPGSNPETQYFGPGTRLLVL.

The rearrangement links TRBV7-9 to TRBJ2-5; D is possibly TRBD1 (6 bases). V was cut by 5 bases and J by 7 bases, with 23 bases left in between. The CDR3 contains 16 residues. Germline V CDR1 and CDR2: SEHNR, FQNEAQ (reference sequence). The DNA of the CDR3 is TGTGCCAGCAGCATTTACCAACGGGGACATGGGGGGACCCAGTACTTC. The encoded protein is CASSIYQRGHGGTQYF.

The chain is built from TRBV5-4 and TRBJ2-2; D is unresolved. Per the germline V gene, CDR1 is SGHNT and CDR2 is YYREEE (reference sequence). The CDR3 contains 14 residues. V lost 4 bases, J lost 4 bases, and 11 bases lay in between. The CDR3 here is CASSPFSSTGELFF. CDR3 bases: TGTGCCAGCAGCCCGTTTTCGAGCACCGGGGAGCTGTTTTTT.

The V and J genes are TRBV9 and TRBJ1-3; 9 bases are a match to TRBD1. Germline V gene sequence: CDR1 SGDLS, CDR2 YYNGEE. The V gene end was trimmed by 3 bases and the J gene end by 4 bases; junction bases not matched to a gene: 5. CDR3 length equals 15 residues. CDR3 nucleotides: TGTGCCAGCAGCGGAACCGGGACAGGGGGAAACACCATATATTTT. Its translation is CASSGTGTGGNTIYF. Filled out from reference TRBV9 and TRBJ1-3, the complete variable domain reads DSGVTQTPKHLITATGQRVTLRCSPRSGDLSVYWYQQSLDQGLQFLIQYYNGEERAKGNILERFSAQQFPDLHSELNLSSLELGDSALYFCASSGTGTGGNTIYFGEGSWLTVV.

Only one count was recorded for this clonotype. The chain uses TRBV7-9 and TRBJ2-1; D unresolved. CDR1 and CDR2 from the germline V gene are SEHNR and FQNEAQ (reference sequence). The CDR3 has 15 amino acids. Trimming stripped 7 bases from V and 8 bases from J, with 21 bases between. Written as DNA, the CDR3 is TGTGCCAGCACCGCGGAAGGGCCTATCGACGATGAGCAGTTCTTC. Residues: CASTAEGPIDDEQFF.

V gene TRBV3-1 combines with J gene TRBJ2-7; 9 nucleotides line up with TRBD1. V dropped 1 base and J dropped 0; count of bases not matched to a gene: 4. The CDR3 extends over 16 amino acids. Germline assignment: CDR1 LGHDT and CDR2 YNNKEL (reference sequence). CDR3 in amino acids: CASSQGTGALSYEQYF. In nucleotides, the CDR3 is TGTGCCAGCAGCCAAGGGACAGGGGCCCTCTCCTACGAGCAGTACTTC.

The CDR3 here is CASTANETPAYEQYV. CDR3 sequence (DNA): TGTGCCAGCACCGCCAACGAGACACCAGCCTACGAGCAGTACGTC. This chain connects TRBV11-1 to TRBJ2-7; D is uncertain. The V end lost 7 bases, the J end lost 2 bases, and 18 bases lay between the germline ends. This CDR3 is built from 15 residues. Germline V gene sequence: CDR1 SGHAT, CDR2 FQDESV (reference sequence).

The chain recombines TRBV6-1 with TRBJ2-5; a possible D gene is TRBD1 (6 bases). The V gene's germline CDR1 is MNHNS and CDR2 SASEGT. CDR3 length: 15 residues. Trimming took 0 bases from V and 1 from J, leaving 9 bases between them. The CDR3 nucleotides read TGTGCCAGCAGTGAAGCACCAGGGGTCCAAGAGACCCAGTACTTC. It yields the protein CASSEAPGVQETQYF.

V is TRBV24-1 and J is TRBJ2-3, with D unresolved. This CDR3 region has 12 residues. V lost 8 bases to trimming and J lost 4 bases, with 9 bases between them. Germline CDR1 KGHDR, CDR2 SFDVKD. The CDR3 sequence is CATNHPPDTQYF. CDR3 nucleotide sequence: TGTGCCACCAATCATCCCCCAGATACGCAGTATTTT.

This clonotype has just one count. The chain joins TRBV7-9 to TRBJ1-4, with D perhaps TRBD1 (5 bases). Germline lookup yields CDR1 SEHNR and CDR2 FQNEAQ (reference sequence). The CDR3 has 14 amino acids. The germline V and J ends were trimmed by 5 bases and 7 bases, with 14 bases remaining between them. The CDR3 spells CASSHQGNGEKLFF. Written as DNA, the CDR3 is TGTGCCAGCAGCCACCAGGGTAACGGTGAAAAACTGTTTTTT.

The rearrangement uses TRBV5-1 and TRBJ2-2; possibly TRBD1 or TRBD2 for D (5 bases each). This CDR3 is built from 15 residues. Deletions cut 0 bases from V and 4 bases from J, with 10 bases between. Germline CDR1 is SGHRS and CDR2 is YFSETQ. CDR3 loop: CASSLGGSTTGELFF. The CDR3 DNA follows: TGCGCCAGCAGCTTGGGGGGGTCAACCACCGGGGAGCTGTTTTTT. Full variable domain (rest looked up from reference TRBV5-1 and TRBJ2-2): KAGVTQTPRYLIKTRGQQVTLSCSPISGHRSVSWYQQTPGQGLQFLFEYFSETQRNKGNFPGRFSGRQFSNSRSEMNVSTLELGDSALYLCASSLGGSTTGELFFGEGSRLTVL.

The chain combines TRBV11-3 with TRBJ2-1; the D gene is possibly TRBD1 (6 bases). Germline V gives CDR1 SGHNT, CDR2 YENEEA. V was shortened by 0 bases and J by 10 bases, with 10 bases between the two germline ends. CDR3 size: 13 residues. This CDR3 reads CASSLDRGLEQFF. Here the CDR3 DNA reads TGTGCCAGCAGCTTAGACAGGGGTCTCGAGCAGTTCTTC.

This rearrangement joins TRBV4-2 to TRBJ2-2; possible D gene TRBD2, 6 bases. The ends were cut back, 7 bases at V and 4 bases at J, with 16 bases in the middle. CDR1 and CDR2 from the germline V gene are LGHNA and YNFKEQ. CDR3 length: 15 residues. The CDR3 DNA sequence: TGTGCCAGCAAGGCGGGACCCCTGGCCACCGGGGAGCTGTTTTTT. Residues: CASKAGPLATGELFF.

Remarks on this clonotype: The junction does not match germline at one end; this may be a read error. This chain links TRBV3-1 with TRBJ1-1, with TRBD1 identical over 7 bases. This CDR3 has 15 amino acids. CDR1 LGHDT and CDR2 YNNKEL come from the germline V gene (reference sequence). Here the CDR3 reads CASNQGQGVNTEAFF. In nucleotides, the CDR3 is TGTGCCAGCAACCAAGGGCAGGGGGTGAACACTGAAGCTTTCTTT.

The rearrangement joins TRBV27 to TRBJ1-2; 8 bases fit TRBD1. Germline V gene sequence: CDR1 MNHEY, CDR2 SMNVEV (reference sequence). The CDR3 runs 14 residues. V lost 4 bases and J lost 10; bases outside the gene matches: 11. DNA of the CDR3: TGTGCCAGCAGTTCGGACAGGGTAGGAAGCGTCTACACCTTC. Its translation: CASSSDRVGSVYTF.

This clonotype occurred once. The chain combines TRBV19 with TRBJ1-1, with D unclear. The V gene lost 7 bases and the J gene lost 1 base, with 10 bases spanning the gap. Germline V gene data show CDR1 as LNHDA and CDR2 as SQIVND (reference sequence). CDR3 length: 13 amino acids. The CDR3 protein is CASMRTPNTEAFF. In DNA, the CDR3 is TGTGCCAGTATGAGGACCCCGAACACTGAAGCTTTCTTT.

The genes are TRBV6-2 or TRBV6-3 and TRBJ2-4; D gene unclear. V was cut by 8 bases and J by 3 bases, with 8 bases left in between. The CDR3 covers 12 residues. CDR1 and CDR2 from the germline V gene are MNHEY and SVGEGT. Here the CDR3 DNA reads TGTGCCAGCCGTTCGGGCAAAAACATTCAGTACTTC. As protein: CASRSGKNIQYF.